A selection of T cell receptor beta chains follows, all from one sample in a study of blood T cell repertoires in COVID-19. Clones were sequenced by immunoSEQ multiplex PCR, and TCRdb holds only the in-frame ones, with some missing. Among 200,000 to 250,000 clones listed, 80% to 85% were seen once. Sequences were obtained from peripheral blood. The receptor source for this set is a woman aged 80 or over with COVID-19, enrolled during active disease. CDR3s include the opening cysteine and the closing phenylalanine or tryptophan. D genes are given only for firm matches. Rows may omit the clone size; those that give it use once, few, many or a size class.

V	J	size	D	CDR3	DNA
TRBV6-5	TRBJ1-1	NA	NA	CASSTGFRESAEAFF	TGTGCCAGCAGTACAGGGTTCAGGGAGTCCGCTGAAGCTTTCTTT
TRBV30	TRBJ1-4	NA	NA	CAWSVGSGDNEKLFF	TGTGCCTGGAGTGTCGGTTCGGGAGATAATGAAAAACTGTTTTTT
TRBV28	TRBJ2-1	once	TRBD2	CATTGGGSAYNEQFF	TGTGCCACCACCGGGGGAGGGAGCGCGTACAATGAGCAGTTCTTC
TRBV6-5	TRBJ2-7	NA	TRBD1	CASSLDRGRYEQYF	TGTGCCAGCAGCCTCGACAGGGGGCGGTACGAGCAGTACTTC
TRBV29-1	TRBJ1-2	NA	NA	CSVEGRSYGYTF	TGCAGCGTTGAAGGGCGGTCGTATGGCTACACCTTC
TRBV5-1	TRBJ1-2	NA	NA	CASSRLVSGSGYTF	TGCGCCAGCAGCCGGCTAGTGTCGGGGAGTGGCTACACCTTC
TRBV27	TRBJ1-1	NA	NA	CASRDSDQMNTEAFF	TGTGCCAGCAGAGACAGTGATCAAATGAACACTGAAGCTTTCTTT
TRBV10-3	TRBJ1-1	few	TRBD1	CAISRTGQSNTEAFF	TGTGCCATCAGTCGGACAGGGCAGTCGAACACTGAAGCTTTCTTT
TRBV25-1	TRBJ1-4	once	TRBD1	CASAWTGQLFF	TGTGCCAGTGCATGGACAGGGCAACTGTTTTTT
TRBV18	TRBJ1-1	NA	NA	CASFLSQNTEAFF	TGTGCCAGCTTTTTATCACAGAACACTGAAGCTTTCTTT
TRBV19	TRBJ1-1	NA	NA	CASSIRGTEAFF	TGTGCCAGTAGTATTCGGGGAACTGAAGCTTTCTTT
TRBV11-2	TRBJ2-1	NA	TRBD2	CASSLAGGTYNEQFF	TGTGCCAGCAGCTTAGCGGGAGGAACCTACAATGAGCAGTTCTTC
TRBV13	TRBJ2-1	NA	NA	CASSPGTSSYNEQFF	TGTGCCAGCAGCCCAGGGACAAGCTCCTACAATGAGCAGTTCTTC
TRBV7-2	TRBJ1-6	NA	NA	CASSLNPDYSPLHF	TGTGCCAGCAGCTTAAACCCCGACTATTCACCCCTCCACTTT
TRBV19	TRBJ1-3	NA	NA	CASRSSGNTIYF	TGTGCCAGTAGGAGCTCTGGAAACACCATATATTTT
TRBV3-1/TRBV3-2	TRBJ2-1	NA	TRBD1	CASSRQGAMNEQFF	TGTGCCAGCAGCAGACAGGGGGCGATGAATGAGCAGTTCTTC
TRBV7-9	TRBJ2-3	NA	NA	CASSLGAPDTQYF	TGTGCCAGCAGCTTAGGGGCCCCAGATACGCAGTATTTT
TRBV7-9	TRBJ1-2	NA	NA	CASSRATPPTF	TGTGCCAGCAGTCGAGCAACCCCACCCACCTTC
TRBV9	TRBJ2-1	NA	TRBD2	CASGAGGDEQFF	TGTGCTTCGGGGGCGGGGGGCGATGAGCAGTTCTTC
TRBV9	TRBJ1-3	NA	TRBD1	CASSPRDRGFGNTIYF	TGTGCCAGCAGCCCCCGGGACAGGGGGTTTGGAAACACCATATATTTT
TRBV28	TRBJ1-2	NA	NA	CASSYPTRGYGYTF	TGTGCCAGCAGCTATCCAACAAGGGGCTATGGCTACACCTTC